Shown below are 25 T cell receptor beta chains from a single sample sequenced in a study of identical twins. A single record per CDR3 protein comes from TCRdb applying MiXCR to the 5' RACE reads. The data hold 270,000 or so distinct CDR3 sequences, with approximately 8.6% observed a single time. This sample also belongs to another study, concerning yellow fever vaccine responses in identical twins.

Sequences were obtained from CD8+ T cells sorted from blood. These receptors were obtained from a woman between 18 and 29 years old in good health.

The gene calls are TRBV27 and TRBJ2-6; D not resolved. The CDR3 consists of 16 residues. Germline V gives CDR1 MNHEY, CDR2 SMNVEV (reference sequence). V was trimmed by 1 base and J by 0 bases, leaving 7 bases between them. CDR3 sequence (DNA): TGTGCCAGCAGTTTATATCCGGACTCTGGGGCCAACGTCCTGACTTTC. This encodes CASSLYPDSGANVLTF.

The chain couples TRBV6-2 or TRBV6-3 to TRBJ2-5, with TRBD2 matching over 7 bases. After removal of 6 bases from V and 5 bases from J, the junction contained 12 bases not matched to a gene. The length of the CDR3 is 15 residues. CDR1 and CDR2 from the germline V gene are MNHEY and SVGEGT. The CDR3: CASSPQGLWRETQYF. CDR3 bases: TGTGCCAGCAGCCCCCAGGGACTATGGAGGGAGACCCAGTACTTC.

The J gene is TRBJ2-5, the V gene TRBV5-5, with TRBD2 matching 7 bases. Germline assignment: CDR1 SGHKS and CDR2 YYEKEE (reference sequence). Trimming at V came to 2 bases and at J to 5 bases, leaving 6 bases not matched to a gene. The CDR3 runs 14 residues. The CDR3 DNA reads TGTGCCAGCAGCTTTTGGGGGGGGGAGGAGACCCAGTACTTC. This translates into CASSFWGGEETQYF.

The chain couples TRBV28 to TRBJ2-5; TRBD1 agrees at 7 bases. The CDR3 consists of 12 residues. The V gene's germline CDR1 is MDHEN and CDR2 SYDVKM. The V and J ends lost 6 bases and 3 bases, in that order; junction bases with no gene match: 1. For the CDR3, the DNA is TGTGCCAGCAGAGACAGGGAAGAGACCCAGTACTTC. Translated, it gives CASRDREETQYF.

There are a few counts of this clonotype. The genes are TRBV9 and TRBJ2-7; D possibly matches TRBD1 or TRBD2 (5 bases each). With 0 bases removed from V and 6 bases from J, the gap between germline ends came to 13 bases. There are 14 residues in the CDR3. CDR1 and CDR2 from the germline V gene are SGDLS and YYNGEE. The CDR3 coding sequence is TGTGCCAGCAGCGTAGGTTGGGGACCCTTCGAGCAGTACTTC. Amino acids: CASSVGWGPFEQYF.

The chain combines TRBV27 with TRBJ1-3; D is undetermined. CDR3 size: 15 residues. The V end lost 2 bases, the J end lost 4 bases, and 12 bases lay between the germline ends. Per the germline V gene, CDR1 is MNHEY and CDR2 is SMNVEV (reference sequence). This CDR3 reads CASSLSPSGGNTIYF. CDR3 coding DNA: TGTGCCAGCAGTTTAAGCCCGTCGGGAGGAAACACCATATATTTT.

This chain joins TRBV12-3 or TRBV12-4 and TRBJ2-7, with 9 bases aligning to TRBD1. V trimming: 5 bases; J trimming: 6 bases; junction bases outside the gene matches: 14. This CDR3 is built from 16 residues. CDR3 sequence reads: CASSLTTGGASAEQYF. The CDR3 bases are TGTGCCAGCAGTCTTACGACAGGGGGTGCGTCCGCCGAGCAGTACTTC.

This clonotype has a handful of counts. V and J are TRBV6-2 or TRBV6-3 and TRBJ2-1; the D call may be TRBD1 or TRBD2 (5 bases each). The CDR3 runs to 18 residues. Looked up from germline, CDR1 is MNHEY and CDR2 is SVGEGT. V lost 2 bases and J 3 bases, leaving 20 bases between the germline ends. CDR3 protein: CASSYPGLSTDFYNEQFF. In DNA form, the CDR3 reads TGTGCCAGCAGTTACCCGGGGCTTAGTACAGACTTCTACAATGAGCAGTTCTTC.

The rearrangement links TRBV7-6 to TRBJ1-2, with D possibly TRBD1 on 6 matching bases. With 1 base removed from V and 2 bases from J, the gap between germline ends came to 14 bases. The CDR3 has 16 residues. Germline-derived CDR1 and CDR2 are SGHVS and FNYEAQ. DNA of the CDR3: TGTGCCAGCAGCTTAGGTGCTGGGGGGCAGAACTATGGCTACACCTTC. It codes for CASSLGAGGQNYGYTF.

Many counts were recorded for this clonotype. The chain employs TRBV5-1 and TRBJ2-1, with TRBD2 matching over 14 bases. V lost 4 bases to trimming and J lost 5 bases; unmatched junction nucleotides: 5. The CDR3 is 16 residues long. CDR1 and CDR2 (germline): SGHRS, YFSETQ. CDR3 sequence reads: CASSPGLAGGDNEQFF. In nucleotides, the CDR3 is TGCGCCAGCAGCCCCGGACTAGCGGGAGGTGACAATGAGCAGTTCTTC.

This clonotype was observed a handful of times. V gene TRBV10-3 combines with J gene TRBJ2-7; D remains ambiguous. The germline V and J ends were trimmed by 4 bases and 2 bases, with 12 bases remaining between them. CDR3 size: 14 residues. Germline CDR1 reads ENHRY; CDR2 reads SYGVKD. CDR3 region: CAISATTVTYEQYF. The CDR3 region has the DNA TGTGCCATCAGTGCAACGACTGTCACCTACGAGCAGTACTTC.

This clonotype occurred a few times. The V and J genes are TRBV4-3 and TRBJ2-7; 10 bases are a match to TRBD1. There are 15 residues in the CDR3. V trimming: 1 base; J trimming: 4 bases; junction bases outside the gene matches: 4. The germline gives CDR1 LGHNA, CDR2 YSLEER. The CDR3 loop reads CASSQVGQGIYEQYF. In DNA, the CDR3 is TGCGCCAGCAGCCAAGTGGGACAGGGGATTTACGAGCAGTACTTC.

CDR3 coding DNA: TGCGCCAGCAGCTTGGTCACTAGCGGGGGGGCCAATGAGCAGTTCTTC. This encodes CASSLVTSGGANEQFF. J is TRBJ2-1 and V is TRBV5-1; 13 bases align to TRBD2. V lost 0 bases, J lost 6 bases, and 3 bases stayed unmatched. Germline V gene data show CDR1 as SGHRS and CDR2 as YFSETQ. The CDR3 covers 16 residues.

Many counts were recorded for this clonotype. V usage is TRBV12-5 and J usage is TRBJ2-1; D is possibly TRBD2 (6 bases). Trimming pared 0 bases from V and 0 bases from J, leaving 18 bases between. The CDR3 contains 19 residues. Germline CDR1 is LGHNT and CDR2 is FRNRAP. CDR3 amino acids: CASGLVKRWDGSSYNEQFF. In DNA form, the CDR3 reads TGTGCTAGTGGTTTGGTAAAAAGGTGGGACGGGAGCTCCTACAATGAGCAGTTCTTC. The whole variable domain, remainder taken from reference TRBV12-5 and TRBJ2-1, is DARVTQTPRHKVTEMGQEVTMRCQPILGHNTVFWYRQTMMQGLELLAYFRNRAPLDDSGMPKDRFSAEMPDATLATLKIQPSEPRDSAVYFCASGLVKRWDGSSYNEQFFGPGTRLTVL.

This clonotype came up many times. The V call is TRBV27, the J call TRBJ2-7; 7 bases line up with TRBD1. Germline CDR1 is MNHEY and CDR2 is SMNVEV (reference sequence). The CDR3 covers 14 residues. Trimming took 3 bases from V and 4 from J; bases not matched to a gene: 6. CDR3 region: CASSFGTELYEQYF. DNA of the CDR3: TGTGCCAGCAGTTTCGGGACAGAACTATACGAGCAGTACTTC.

This clonotype has more than one count but fewer than ten. This rearrangement joins TRBV4-2 to TRBJ1-6; TRBD1 is a possible D gene (6 bases). CDR1 and CDR2 from the germline V gene are LGHNA and YNFKEQ. Trimming took off 3 bases at V and 1 base at J, with 10 bases between the two ends. This CDR3 contains 16 residues. CDR3 nucleotides: TGTGCCAGCAGCCAGGGGGCAGGTTCCTATAATTCACCCCTCCACTTT. Translation: CASSQGAGSYNSPLHF.

In this sample, this clonotype turned up a few times. The rearrangement uses TRBV7-2 and TRBJ2-1; TRBD2 matches 8 bases. The CDR3 loop spans 17 amino acids. From germline, CDR1 is SGHTA and CDR2 FQGNSA. V lost 2 bases, J lost 8 bases, and 14 bases stayed unmatched. The CDR3 DNA sequence: TGTGCCAGCAGCTTATGGGCCGGGGCGGGAGGATTTGATGAGCAGTTCTTC. Translation: CASSLWAGAGGFDEQFF.

This clonotype showed up many times. The CDR3 DNA follows: TGTGCCAGCAGTTTGTCCGCCTCCTACGAGCAGTACTTC. Amino acid sequence: CASSLSASYEQYF. The gene calls are TRBV27 and TRBJ2-7; D not resolved. The V end was cut by 3 bases, the J end by 0 bases, with 6 bases between. The CDR3 consists of 13 residues. CDR1 is MNHEY, CDR2 SMNVEV, per germline (reference sequence).

This clonotype has ten or more counts. V gene TRBV4-3 combines with J gene TRBJ1-1; D not resolved. The CDR3 spans 14 residues. The germline V and J ends were trimmed by 0 bases and 1 base, with 6 bases remaining between them. Germline V gives CDR1 LGHNA, CDR2 YSLEER. DNA for the CDR3: TGCGCCAGCAGCCAAGATCGGCAGAACACTGAAGCTTTCTTT. Translating gives CASSQDRQNTEAFF.

The genes are TRBV7-9 and TRBJ2-7; 10 positions match TRBD2. Losses at the gene ends were 5 bases for V and 0 bases for J; bases not matched to a gene: 7. CDR3 length: 16 residues. Per the germline V gene, CDR1 is SEHNR and CDR2 is FQNEAQ (reference sequence). CDR3 residues: CASSQPLAGVSYEQYF. In DNA, the CDR3 is TGTGCCAGCAGCCAGCCCCTAGCGGGAGTCTCCTACGAGCAGTACTTC.

This clonotype was detected many times. This rearrangement joins TRBV27 to TRBJ2-3, with 11 bases fitting TRBD1. Germline V gene data show CDR1 as MNHEY and CDR2 as SMNVEV (reference sequence). The CDR3 length is 16 residues. Trimming removed 3 bases from V and 3 bases from J; junction bases left unmatched: 5. CDR3 residues: CASSFWTGGLTDTQYF. Here the CDR3 DNA reads TGTGCCAGCAGTTTCTGGACAGGGGGCTTAACAGATACGCAGTATTTT.

The genes are TRBV3-1 and TRBJ2-2; 8 bases align to TRBD1. CDR1 LGHDT and CDR2 YNNKEL come from the germline V gene (reference sequence). The V and J ends lost 10 bases and 2 bases, in that order; junction bases with no gene match: 9. CDR3 length: 15 amino acids. CDR3 protein: CATCRTGLNTGELFF. The CDR3 DNA follows: TGTGCCACCTGCCGGACAGGGCTAAACACCGGGGAGCTGTTTTTT.

This clonotype was picked up many times. The chain couples TRBV5-1 to TRBJ2-7; a weak D match, TRBD2 (6 bases). V was shortened by 4 bases and J by 5 bases, with 16 bases between the two germline ends. The length of the CDR3 is 14 residues. Germline CDR1 is SGHRS and CDR2 is YFSETQ. The CDR3, as DNA: TGCGCCAGCAGCCGCTTATGGTCGGGGGACGAGCAGTACTTC. Translating gives CASSRLWSGDEQYF.

This clonotype was found a few times. The chain combines TRBV6-5 with TRBJ2-5; 8 bases map to TRBD2. The CDR3 spans 15 residues. Looked up from germline, CDR1 is MNHEY and CDR2 is SVGAGI. The ends lost 1 base at V and 5 bases at J; junction bases unmatched: 6. In nucleotides, the CDR3 is TGTGCCAGCAGTTACTGGGCGGGGGGTGGTGAGACCCAGTACTTC. Translated, it gives CASSYWAGGGETQYF.

The table lists this clonotype with many counts. The chain couples TRBV20-1 to TRBJ2-7; the match to TRBD1 covers 8 bases. The CDR3 length is 13 residues. Trimming removed 3 bases from V and 3 bases from J; junction bases left unmatched: 4. Germline CDR1 DFQATT, CDR2 SNEGSKA (reference sequence). CDR3 DNA sequence: TGCAGTGCTAGGGGACAGGTACTCTACGAGCAGTACTTC. It specifies CSARGQVLYEQYF.